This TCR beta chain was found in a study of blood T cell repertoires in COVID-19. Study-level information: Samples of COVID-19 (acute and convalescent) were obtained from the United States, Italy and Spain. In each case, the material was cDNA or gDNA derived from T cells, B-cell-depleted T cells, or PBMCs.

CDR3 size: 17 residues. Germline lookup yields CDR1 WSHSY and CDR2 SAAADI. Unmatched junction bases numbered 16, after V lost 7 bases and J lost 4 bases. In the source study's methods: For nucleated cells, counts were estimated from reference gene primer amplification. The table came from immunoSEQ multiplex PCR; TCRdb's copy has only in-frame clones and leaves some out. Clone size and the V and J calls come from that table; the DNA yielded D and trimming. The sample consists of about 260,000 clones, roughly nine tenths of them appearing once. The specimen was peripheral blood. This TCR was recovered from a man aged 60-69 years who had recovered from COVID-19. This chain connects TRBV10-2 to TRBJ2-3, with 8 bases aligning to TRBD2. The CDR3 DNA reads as TGCGCCAGCAACTACGGCCTTAGCGGGGACCCCCCAGATACGCAGTATTTT. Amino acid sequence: CASNYGLSGDPPDTQYF.